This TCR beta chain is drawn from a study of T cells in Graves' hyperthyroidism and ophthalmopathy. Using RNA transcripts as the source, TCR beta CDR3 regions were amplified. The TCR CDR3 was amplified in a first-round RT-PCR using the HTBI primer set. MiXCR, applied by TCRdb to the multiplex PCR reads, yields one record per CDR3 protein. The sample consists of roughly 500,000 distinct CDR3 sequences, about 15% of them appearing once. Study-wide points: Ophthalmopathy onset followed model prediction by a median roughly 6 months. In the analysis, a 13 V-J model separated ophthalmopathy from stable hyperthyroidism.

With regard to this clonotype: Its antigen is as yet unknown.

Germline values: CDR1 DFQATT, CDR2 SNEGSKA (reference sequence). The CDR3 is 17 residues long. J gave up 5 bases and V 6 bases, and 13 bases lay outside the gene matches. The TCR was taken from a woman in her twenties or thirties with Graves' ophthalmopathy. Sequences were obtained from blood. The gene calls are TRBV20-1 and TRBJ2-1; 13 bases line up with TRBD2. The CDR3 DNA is TGCAGTGCAGAACGTCCCGGGACTAGCGGGACCAACAATGAGCAGTTCTTC. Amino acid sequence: CSAERPGTSGTNNEQFF.